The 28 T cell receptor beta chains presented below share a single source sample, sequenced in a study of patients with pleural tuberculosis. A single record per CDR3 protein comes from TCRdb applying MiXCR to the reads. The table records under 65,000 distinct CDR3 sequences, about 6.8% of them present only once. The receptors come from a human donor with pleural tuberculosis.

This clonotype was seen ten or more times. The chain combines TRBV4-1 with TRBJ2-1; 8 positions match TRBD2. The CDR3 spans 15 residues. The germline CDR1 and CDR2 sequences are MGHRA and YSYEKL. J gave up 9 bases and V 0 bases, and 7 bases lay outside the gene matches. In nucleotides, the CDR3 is TGCGCCAGCAGCCAAGATCTGGGGACTAGAATTGAGCAGTTCTTC. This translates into CASSQDLGTRIEQFF.

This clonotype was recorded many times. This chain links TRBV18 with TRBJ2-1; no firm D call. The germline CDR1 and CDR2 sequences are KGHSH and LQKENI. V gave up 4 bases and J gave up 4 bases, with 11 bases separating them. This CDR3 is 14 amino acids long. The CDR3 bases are TGTGCCAGCTCACAAAGGACGCCTTACAATGAGCAGTTCTTC. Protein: CASSQRTPYNEQFF.

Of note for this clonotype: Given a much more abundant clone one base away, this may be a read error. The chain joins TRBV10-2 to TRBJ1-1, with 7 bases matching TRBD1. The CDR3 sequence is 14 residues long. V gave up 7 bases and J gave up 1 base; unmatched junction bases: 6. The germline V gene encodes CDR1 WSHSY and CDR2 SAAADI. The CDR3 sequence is CASNRQGPNTEAFF. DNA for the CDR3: TGCGCCAGCAATAGACAGGGTCCGAACACTGAAGCTTTCTTT.

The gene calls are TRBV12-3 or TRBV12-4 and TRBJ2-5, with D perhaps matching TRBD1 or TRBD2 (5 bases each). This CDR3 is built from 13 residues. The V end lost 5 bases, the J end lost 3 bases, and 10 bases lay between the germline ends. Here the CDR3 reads CASSRGLKETQYF. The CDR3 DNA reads TGTGCCAGCAGTCGGGGCCTTAAAGAGACCCAGTACTTC.

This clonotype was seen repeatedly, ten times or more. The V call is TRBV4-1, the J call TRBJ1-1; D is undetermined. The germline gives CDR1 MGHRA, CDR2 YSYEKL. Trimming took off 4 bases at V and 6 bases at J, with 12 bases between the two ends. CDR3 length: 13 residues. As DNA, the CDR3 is TGCGCCAGCAGCCCCAGAGAGGGCGCTGAAGCTTTCTTT. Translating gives CASSPREGAEAFF.

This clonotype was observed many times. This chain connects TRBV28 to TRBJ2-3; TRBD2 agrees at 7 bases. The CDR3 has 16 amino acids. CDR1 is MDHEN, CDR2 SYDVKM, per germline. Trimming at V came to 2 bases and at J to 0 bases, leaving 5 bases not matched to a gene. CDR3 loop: CASSLEGLPSTDTQYF. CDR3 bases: TGTGCCAGCAGTTTAGAGGGACTACCAAGCACAGATACGCAGTATTTT. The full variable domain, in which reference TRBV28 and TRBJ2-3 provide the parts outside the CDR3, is DVKVTQSSRYLVKRTGEKVFLECVQDMDHENMFWYRQDPGLGLRLIYFSYDVKMKEKGDIPEGYSVSREKKERFSLILESASTNQTSMYLCASSLEGLPSTDTQYFGPGTRLTVL.

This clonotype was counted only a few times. CDR3 nucleotide sequence: TGTGCCAGCACCCGGACGGCTGGAAACACCATATATTTT. It is translated as CASTRTAGNTIYF. The rearrangement uses TRBV2 and TRBJ1-3; D call uncertain. The germline gives CDR1 SNHLY, CDR2 FYNNEI. The CDR3 covers 13 residues. Trimming stripped 7 bases from V and 2 bases from J, with 9 bases between.

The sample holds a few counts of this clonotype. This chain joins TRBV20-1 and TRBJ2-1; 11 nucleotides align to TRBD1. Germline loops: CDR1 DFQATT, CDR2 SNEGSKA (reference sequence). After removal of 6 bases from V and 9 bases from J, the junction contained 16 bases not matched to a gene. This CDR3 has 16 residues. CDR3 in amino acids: CSAPDRGLRLEGEQFF. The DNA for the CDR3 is TGCAGTGCGCCGGACAGGGGGCTCCGACTAGAGGGTGAGCAGTTCTTC.

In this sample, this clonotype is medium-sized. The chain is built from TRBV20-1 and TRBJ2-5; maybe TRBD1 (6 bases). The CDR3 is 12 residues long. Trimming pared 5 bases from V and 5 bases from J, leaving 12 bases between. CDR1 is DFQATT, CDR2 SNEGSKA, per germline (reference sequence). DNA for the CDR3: TGCAGTGCTGAGGACAGCCGCGAGACCCAGTACTTC. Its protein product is CSAEDSRETQYF.

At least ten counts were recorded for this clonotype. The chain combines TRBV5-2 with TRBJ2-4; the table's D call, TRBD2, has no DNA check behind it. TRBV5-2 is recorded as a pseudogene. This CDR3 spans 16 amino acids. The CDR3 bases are TGTGCCAGCAATCGAGGGGGAGGGCTCTTTCTGGACATTCAGTACTTC. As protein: CASNRGGGLFLDIQYF.

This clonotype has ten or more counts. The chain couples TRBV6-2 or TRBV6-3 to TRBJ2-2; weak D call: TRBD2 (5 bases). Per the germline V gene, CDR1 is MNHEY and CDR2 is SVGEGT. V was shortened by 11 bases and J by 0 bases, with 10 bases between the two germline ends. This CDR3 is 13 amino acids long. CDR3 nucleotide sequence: TGTGCCGGCAAGACTACGAACACCGGGGAGCTGTTTTTT. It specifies CAGKTTNTGELFF.

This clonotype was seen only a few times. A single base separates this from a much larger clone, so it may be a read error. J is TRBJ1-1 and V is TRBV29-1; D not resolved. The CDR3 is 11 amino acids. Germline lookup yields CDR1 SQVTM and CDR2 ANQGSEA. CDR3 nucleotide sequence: TGCGGCGTTGTGGGAGAGGGCAGGGCTTTCTTT. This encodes CGVVGEGRAFF.

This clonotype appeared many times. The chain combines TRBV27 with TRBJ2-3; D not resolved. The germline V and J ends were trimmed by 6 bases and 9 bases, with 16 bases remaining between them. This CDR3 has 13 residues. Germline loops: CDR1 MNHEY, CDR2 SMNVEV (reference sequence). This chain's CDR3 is CASRVRNHDTQYF. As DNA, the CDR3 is TGTGCCAGCAGAGTTCGGAACCACGACACGCAGTATTTT.

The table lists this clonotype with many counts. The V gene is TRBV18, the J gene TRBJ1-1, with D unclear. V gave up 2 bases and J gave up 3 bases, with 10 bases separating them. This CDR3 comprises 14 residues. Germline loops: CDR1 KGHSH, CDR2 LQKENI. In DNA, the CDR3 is TGTGCCAGCTCACCAGTGAGGGAACACACTGAAGCTTTCTTT. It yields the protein CASSPVREHTEAFF.

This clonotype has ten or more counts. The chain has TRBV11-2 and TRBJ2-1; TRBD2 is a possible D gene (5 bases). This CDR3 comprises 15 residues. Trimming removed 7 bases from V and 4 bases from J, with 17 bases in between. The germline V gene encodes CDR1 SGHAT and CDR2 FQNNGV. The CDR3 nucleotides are TGTGCCAGCATGCACAGACCCTGGGAGTACAATGAGCAGTTCTTC. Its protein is CASMHRPWEYNEQFF.

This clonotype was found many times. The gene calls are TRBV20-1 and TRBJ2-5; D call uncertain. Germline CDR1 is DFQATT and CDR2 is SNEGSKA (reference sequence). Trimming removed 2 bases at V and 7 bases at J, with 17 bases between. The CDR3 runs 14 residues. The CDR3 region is CSARPGMVFGTQYF. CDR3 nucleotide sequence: TGCAGTGCTAGACCCGGAATGGTCTTTGGGACCCAGTACTTC.

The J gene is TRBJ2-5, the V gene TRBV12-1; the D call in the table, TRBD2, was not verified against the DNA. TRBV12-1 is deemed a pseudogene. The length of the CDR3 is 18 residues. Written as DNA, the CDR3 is TGTGCCAGCAGCTTTAGGTCGACCGGGACTAGCAAACAAGAGACCCAGTACTTC. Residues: CASSFRSTGTSKQETQYF.

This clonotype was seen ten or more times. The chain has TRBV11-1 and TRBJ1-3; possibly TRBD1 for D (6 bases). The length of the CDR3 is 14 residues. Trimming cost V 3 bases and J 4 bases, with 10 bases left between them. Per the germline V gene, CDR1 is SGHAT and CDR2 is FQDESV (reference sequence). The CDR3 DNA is TGTGCCAGCAGCTTCGGGGGCGCGGGAAACACCATATATTTT. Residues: CASSFGGAGNTIYF.

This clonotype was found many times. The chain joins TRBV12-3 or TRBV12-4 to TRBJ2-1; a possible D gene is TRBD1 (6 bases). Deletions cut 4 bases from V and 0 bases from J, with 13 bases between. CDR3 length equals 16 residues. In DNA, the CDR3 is TGTGCCAGCAGTTCTACGCAAGGGGGCTCCTACAATGAGCAGTTCTTC. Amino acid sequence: CASSSTQGGSYNEQFF.

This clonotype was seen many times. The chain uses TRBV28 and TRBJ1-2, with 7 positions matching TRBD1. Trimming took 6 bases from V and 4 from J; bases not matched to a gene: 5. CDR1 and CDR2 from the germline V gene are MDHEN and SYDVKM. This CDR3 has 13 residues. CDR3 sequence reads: CASRQTGIYGYTF. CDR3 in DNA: TGTGCCAGCAGACAGACAGGGATCTATGGCTACACCTTC.

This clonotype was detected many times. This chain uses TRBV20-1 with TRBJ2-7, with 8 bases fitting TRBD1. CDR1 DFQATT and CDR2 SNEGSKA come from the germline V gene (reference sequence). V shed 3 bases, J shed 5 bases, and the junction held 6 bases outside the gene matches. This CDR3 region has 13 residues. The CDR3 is CSASPATGDEQYV. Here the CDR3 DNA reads TGCAGTGCTAGCCCGGCGACAGGGGACGAGCAGTACGTC.

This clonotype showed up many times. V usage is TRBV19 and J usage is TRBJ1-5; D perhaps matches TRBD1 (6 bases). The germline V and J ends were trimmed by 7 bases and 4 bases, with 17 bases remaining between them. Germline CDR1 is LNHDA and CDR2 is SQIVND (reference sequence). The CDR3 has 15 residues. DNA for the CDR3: TGTGCCAGTACTTCAGTGACAGGAGTGAATCAGCCCCAGCATTTT. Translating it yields CASTSVTGVNQPQHF.

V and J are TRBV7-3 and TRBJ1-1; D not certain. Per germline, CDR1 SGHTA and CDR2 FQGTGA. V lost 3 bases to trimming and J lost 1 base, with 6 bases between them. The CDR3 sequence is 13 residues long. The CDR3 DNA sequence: TGTGCCAGCAGCTTTAACACGAACACTGAAGCTTTCTTT. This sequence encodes CASSFNTNTEAFF.

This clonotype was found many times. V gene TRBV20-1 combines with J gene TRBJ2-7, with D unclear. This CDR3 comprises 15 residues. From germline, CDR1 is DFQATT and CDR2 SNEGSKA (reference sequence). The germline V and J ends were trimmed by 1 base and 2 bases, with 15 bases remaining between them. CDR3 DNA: TGCAGTGCTAGAGTCGCGGATAAGAGCACCTACGAGCAGTACTTC. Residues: CSARVADKSTYEQYF.

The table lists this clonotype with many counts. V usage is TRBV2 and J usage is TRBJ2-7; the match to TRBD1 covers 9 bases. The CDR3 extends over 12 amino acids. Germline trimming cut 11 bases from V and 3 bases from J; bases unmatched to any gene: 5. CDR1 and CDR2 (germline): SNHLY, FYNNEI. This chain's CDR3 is CARQGVGYEQYF. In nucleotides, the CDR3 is TGTGCCCGACAGGGGGTGGGCTACGAGCAGTACTTC.

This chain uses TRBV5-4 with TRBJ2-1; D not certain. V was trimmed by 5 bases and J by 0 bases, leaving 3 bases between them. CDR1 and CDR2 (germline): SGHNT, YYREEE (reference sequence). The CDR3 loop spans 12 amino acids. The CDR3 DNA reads TGTGCCAGCAGGGGCTCCTACAATGAGCAGTTCTTC. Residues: CASRGSYNEQFF. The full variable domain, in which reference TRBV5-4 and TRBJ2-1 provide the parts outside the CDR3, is ETGVTQSPTHLIKTRGQQVTLRCSSQSGHNTVSWYQQALGQGPQFIFQYYREEENGRGNFPPRFSGLQFPNYSSELNVNALELDDSALYLCASRGSYNEQFFGPGTRLTVL.

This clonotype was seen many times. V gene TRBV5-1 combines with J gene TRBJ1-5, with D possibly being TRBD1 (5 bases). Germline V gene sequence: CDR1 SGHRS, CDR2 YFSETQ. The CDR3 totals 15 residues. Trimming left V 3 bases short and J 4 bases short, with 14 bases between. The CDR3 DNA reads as TGCGCCAGCAGCTGGACCGGGACGGAGAATCAGCCCCAGCATTTT. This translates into CASSWTGTENQPQHF.

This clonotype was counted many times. The CDR3 region is CASSGQGAHTEAFF. The CDR3 DNA follows: TGTGCCAGCAGTGGGCAGGGGGCACACACTGAAGCTTTCTTT. The V call is TRBV27, the J call TRBJ1-1, with 8 bases that match TRBD1. CDR1 is MNHEY, CDR2 SMNVEV, per germline (reference sequence). The CDR3 length is 14 residues. The trim removed 5 bases at V and 3 bases at J, leaving 5 bases unmatched.